This is a list of T cell receptor beta chains from one sample in a study of T cells in localized non-small cell lung cancer. Clones were read by immunoSEQ multiplex PCR, and TCRdb kept only the in-frame ones, dropping some. The sample comprises about 83,000 clones, 75% to 85% of which are singletons, and 8.5% to 10% rests with the top ten. Here the sequenced sample was peripheral blood, taken before any cancer treatment. These receptors were collected from a female donor aged 60 or older with stage I lung adenocarcinoma. Each CDR3 is given with its conserved first and last residue. Fields, in order: V gene, D gene, J gene, clone size, CDR3 protein, CDR3 DNA. A D gene is named only where the DNA matches it firmly. Only part of the rows carry a size: once, few, many, or a class if the clone is expanded.

v_call: TRBV5-6
d_call: TRBD1
j_call: TRBJ2-7
clone_size: .
cdr3_aa: CASSLRGRLSYEQYF
cdr3_nt: TGTGCCAGCAGCTTAAGGGGGCGCTTATCCTACGAGCAGTACTTC

v_call: TRBV11-3
d_call: .
j_call: TRBJ1-2
clone_size: few
cdr3_aa: CASSLDHRLDYTF
cdr3_nt: TGTGCCAGCAGCTTAGATCACCGACTGGACTACACCTTC

v_call: TRBV19
d_call: .
j_call: TRBJ2-1
clone_size: .
cdr3_aa: CASSRKSSYNEQFF
cdr3_nt: TGTGCCAGTAGCAGAAAGAGCTCCTACAATGAGCAGTTCTTC

v_call: TRBV5-1
d_call: TRBD2
j_call: TRBJ2-1
clone_size: .
cdr3_aa: CASSLGGTKDNEQFF
cdr3_nt: TGCGCCAGCAGCTTGGGGGGGACTAAAGACAATGAGCAGTTCTTC

v_call: TRBV7-2
d_call: .
j_call: TRBJ1-5
clone_size: .
cdr3_aa: CASSLRGNQPQHF
cdr3_nt: TGTGCCAGCAGCTTAAGGGGGAATCAGCCCCAGCATTTT

v_call: TRBV5-1
d_call: TRBD1
j_call: TRBJ1-2
clone_size: .
cdr3_aa: CASRGSGTGNGYTF
cdr3_nt: TGCGCCAGCAGGGGTTCCGGGACAGGGAATGGCTACACCTTC

v_call: TRBV19
d_call: .
j_call: TRBJ1-1
clone_size: few
cdr3_aa: CASSSPQGRTEAFF
cdr3_nt: TGTGCCAGTAGTTCCCCGCAGGGTAGGACTGAAGCTTTCTTT

v_call: TRBV6-1
d_call: .
j_call: TRBJ1-2
clone_size: .
cdr3_aa: CASSEVRQGIYGYTF
cdr3_nt: TGTGCCAGCAGTGAAGTTAGGCAGGGCATCTATGGCTACACCTTC

v_call: TRBV5-1
d_call: .
j_call: TRBJ1-4
clone_size: .
cdr3_aa: CASSLGGGLEKLFF
cdr3_nt: TGCGCCAGCAGCTTGGGAGGGGGGCTCGAAAAACTGTTTTTT

v_call: TRBV19
d_call: .
j_call: TRBJ1-2
clone_size: .
cdr3_aa: CASSMNTQGNYGYTF
cdr3_nt: TGTGCCAGTAGTATGAACACTCAGGGAAACTATGGCTACACCTTC

v_call: TRBV5-4
d_call: .
j_call: TRBJ1-1
clone_size: .
cdr3_aa: CASSPTATVNTEAFF
cdr3_nt: TGTGCCAGCAGCCCCACTGCGACAGTGAACACTGAAGCTTTCTTT

v_call: TRBV9
d_call: .
j_call: TRBJ2-3
clone_size: .
cdr3_aa: CASSVAYYCITDTQYF
cdr3_nt: TGTGCCAGCAGCGTAGCTTATTACTGTATCACAGATACGCAGTATTTT